The 10 T cell receptor beta chains listed next were all sequenced from one sample in a study of chronic HIV infection and antiretroviral therapy. TCRdb ran MiXCR on the 5' RACE reads and lists one entry per CDR3 protein. The sample consists of about 48,000 distinct CDR3 sequences, about a fifth of them appearing once. Sequenced: peripheral blood. Every receptor here comes from an adult who had HIV and had not received antiretroviral therapy, or was an uninfected healthy control (not recorded which).

This clonotype was seen a few times. This sequence joins TRBV11-1 and TRBJ1-6; no clear D. V was shortened by 2 bases and J by 8 bases, with 16 bases between the two germline ends. There are 16 residues in the CDR3. Germline V gene data show CDR1 as SGHAT and CDR2 as FQDESV (reference sequence). The CDR3 DNA sequence: TGTGCCAGCAGCTTAAATCCTCATCCGGCCGATTCACCCCTCCACTTT. Translating it yields CASSLNPHPADSPLHF. Full variable domain (rest looked up from reference TRBV11-1 and TRBJ1-6): EAEVAQSPRYKITEKSQAVAFWCDPISGHATLYWYRQILGQGPELLVQFQDESVVDDSQLPKDRFSAERLKGVDSTLKIQPAELGDSAMYLCASSLNPHPADSPLHFGNGTRLTVT.

Many counts were recorded for this clonotype. The chain uses TRBV29-1 and TRBJ1-2; D might be TRBD1 (5 bases). V dropped 3 bases and J dropped 4 bases, with 18 bases sitting between them. CDR3 length: 15 residues. Germline lookup yields CDR1 SQVTM and CDR2 ANQGSEA. The CDR3: CSVEGGRGSSYGYTF. The CDR3 bases are TGCAGCGTTGAGGGGGGACGGGGGTCGAGCTATGGCTACACCTTC.

The J gene is TRBJ2-2, the V gene TRBV9, with TRBD2 as a possible D gene (6 bases). Deletions cut 4 bases from V and 0 bases from J, with 10 bases between. The CDR3 is 15 amino acids. Germline lookup yields CDR1 SGDLS and CDR2 YYNGEE. Written as DNA, the CDR3 is TGTGCCAGCAGCCCCCCGGGGGCGAACACCGGGGAGCTGTTTTTT. This codes for CASSPPGANTGELFF.

The chain is built from TRBV10-3 and TRBJ1-1; D not certain. V lost 6 bases to trimming and J lost 1 base, with 15 bases between them. The CDR3 is made up of 15 amino acids. The germline CDR1 and CDR2 sequences are ENHRY and SYGVKD. The CDR3 is CAISYLGDPNTEAFF. CDR3 sequence (DNA): TGTGCCATCAGCTACTTAGGAGACCCGAACACTGAAGCTTTCTTT.

The chain has TRBV11-2 and TRBJ2-1; D remains ambiguous. Germline V gene sequence: CDR1 SGHAT, CDR2 FQNNGV. This CDR3 comprises 13 residues. Trimming removed 8 bases at V and 7 bases at J, with 15 bases between. The CDR3: CASQGDPRNEQFF. The DNA of the CDR3 is TGTGCCAGCCAAGGAGACCCCCGGAATGAGCAGTTCTTC.

The gene calls are TRBV6-5 and TRBJ1-6; 7 bases map to TRBD1. Germline CDR1 MNHEY, CDR2 SVGAGI. V lost 6 bases, J lost 7 bases, and 6 bases stayed unmatched. The CDR3 extends over 14 amino acids. The CDR3 DNA sequence: TGTGCCAGCAGGAACACAGGGGAGAATTCACCCCTCCACTTT. It yields the protein CASRNTGENSPLHF.

The genes are TRBV6-5 and TRBJ1-6; maybe TRBD1 (5 bases). The ends were cut back, 5 bases at V and 9 bases at J, with 14 bases in the middle. Germline V gene lookup returns CDR1 MNHEY and CDR2 SVGAGI. This CDR3 contains 14 residues. The CDR3 protein is CASSGAQGVSPLHF. CDR3 nucleotide sequence: TGTGCCAGCAGTGGGGCCCAGGGAGTTTCACCCCTCCACTTT.

The chain is built from TRBV11-2 and TRBJ2-3; D not resolved. Germline-derived CDR1 and CDR2 are SGHAT and FQNNGV. The CDR3 has 15 residues. V was shortened by 0 bases and J by 2 bases, with 9 bases between the two germline ends. As DNA, the CDR3 is TGTGCCAGCAGCTTAGATGGCTTTTTCACAGATACGCAGTATTTT. Residues: CASSLDGFFTDTQYF.

At least ten counts were recorded for this clonotype. The chain joins TRBV18 to TRBJ2-3; D gene uncertain. The V gene lost 1 base and the J gene lost 1 base, with 3 bases spanning the gap. The CDR3 is made up of 13 amino acids. CDR1 is KGHSH, CDR2 LQKENI, per germline. The CDR3 reads CASSPRGTDTQYF. The CDR3 DNA follows: TGTGCCAGCTCACCACGGGGCACAGATACGCAGTATTTT.

This clonotype was found once. The V call is TRBV7-6, the J call TRBJ1-1, with 9 nucleotides matching TRBD1. Germline-derived CDR1 and CDR2 are SGHVS and FNYEAQ. The V gene end was trimmed by 1 base and the J gene end by 4 bases; junction bases not matched to a gene: 4. The CDR3 length is 15 residues. CDR3 coding DNA: TGTGCCAGCAGCTTAGTAGGACAGGGGACCACTGAAGCTTTCTTT. This sequence encodes CASSLVGQGTTEAFF.